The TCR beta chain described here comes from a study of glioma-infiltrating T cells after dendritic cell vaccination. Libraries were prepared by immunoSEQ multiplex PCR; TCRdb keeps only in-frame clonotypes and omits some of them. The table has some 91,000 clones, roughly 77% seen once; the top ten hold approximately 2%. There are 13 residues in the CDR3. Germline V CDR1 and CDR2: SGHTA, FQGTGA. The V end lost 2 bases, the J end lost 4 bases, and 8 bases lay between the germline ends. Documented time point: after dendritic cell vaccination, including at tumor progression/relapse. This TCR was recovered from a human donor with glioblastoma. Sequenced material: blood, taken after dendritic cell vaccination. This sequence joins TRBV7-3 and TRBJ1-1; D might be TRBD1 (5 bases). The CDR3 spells CASSLRRGTEAFF. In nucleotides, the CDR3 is TGTGCCAGCAGCTTACGTAGGGGCACTGAAGCTTTCTTT.